The present entry profiles one TCR beta chain with its context. In its sample, this clone was seen once. It lacks a known antigen. No qualities accompany the bases; no much larger clone lies one base away. Collaborating institutions collected whole blood in K2EDTA tubes following their own protocols. For TCRbeta analysis, collaborator samples were shipped as frozen whole blood, as isolated PBMCs, or as DNA extracted from either sample type. This specimen comes from a study of blood T cell repertoires in COVID-19 (TCRdb year 2020). Study-level background: The collaborator samples originated in the United States, Italy and Spain and spanned the acute and convalescent phases of COVID-19. The samples were drawn from two sources: the first 160 participants of the ongoing ImmuneRACE study, and over 1,000 subjects contributed by 6 global collaborators. The material from the prospective study consisted of cDNA or gDNA derived from T cells, B-cell-depleted T cells, or PBMCs. The dataset comprised deeply sampled blood TCRbeta repertoires from subjects exposed to, actively infected with, or recovered from COVID-19. The repertoires were made available in a free public database intended to serve as a resource for research on the immune response to SARS-CoV-2. HLA class I and class II types, where available, came from metadata supplied by the sample provider rather than from assay-based typing. The sample metadata nearly always contained a de-identified subject ID, COVID-19 status, age in years and sex.

The CDR3, from cysteine to phenylalanine, totals 15 residues. The entry retains the CDR3 DNA only, 45 bases that are in frame from base 1. According to the germline V gene (reference sequence), CDR1 reads SGHNT and CDR2 reads YYREEE. V is pruned by 4 bases and J by 3 bases, leaving 4 bases of the junction without a gene match. TCRbeta CDR3 regions were amplified from genomic DNA by means of the immunoSEQ Assay, a bias-controlled multiplex PCR. On the study's bioinformatics: The number of nucleated cells in each sample was estimated from the amplification of reference gene primers within the assay. Sequence reads were collapsed and filtered to measure the absolute abundance of every unique TCRbeta CDR3 rearrangement. For each sample, productive Simpson clonality was calculated by taking the square root of Simpson's diversity index across productive rearrangements. This is the immuneACCESS table as TCRdb keeps it, with only in-frame sequences that have V and J called. A part of the clones is gone; compared with another copy, unresolved V genes explain less than half, and the rest is unexplained. That table gives V, J and clone size, and the DNA gave D and trimming. The sample table holds around 120,000 clones, of which approximately 81% were seen once. The biggest ten clones account for almost 4% of the sample.

Broader findings and caveats from the paper: The amount of clinical and demographic metadata varied by source and participant and was provided uncurated.

The receptor chain draws on TRBV5-4 and TRBJ2-7, and TRBD2 aligns with 13 junction nucleotides. What was sequenced was peripheral blood. The receptor's source is a woman of 80 years or more with acute or convalescent COVID-19. This receptor carries the CDR3 CASSRRTSGSYEQYF. In nucleotide form, the sequence is TGTGCCAGCAGCAGGCGGACTAGCGGGAGCTACGAGCAGTACTTC.